What follows describes a single T cell receptor (beta chain). This entry is derived from a study of blood T cell repertoires in COVID-19. Study summary: Both acute and convalescent COVID-19 samples were obtained from the United States, Italy and Spain. Sample material is recorded as cDNA or gDNA derived from T cells, B-cell-depleted T cells, or PBMCs.

Seattle patients were enrolled while actively infected and followed longitudinally. Sequencing was performed with immunoSEQ multiplex PCR; in TCRdb, only in-frame clones are kept and a portion is missing. Among about 300,000 clones listed, 70% to 90% were seen once. The clonotype comes from a woman in her 50s with COVID-19, enrolled during active disease. Sequencing used peripheral blood.

CDR3 region: CSVAGQGINEQFF. In nucleotides, the CDR3 is TGCAGCGTAGCGGGACAGGGTATCAATGAGCAGTTCTTC. V usage is TRBV29-1 and J usage is TRBJ2-1; 9 bases line up with TRBD1. V trimming: 6 bases; J trimming: 6 bases; junction bases outside the gene matches: 6. CDR1 and CDR2 from the germline V gene are SQVTM and ANQGSEA. The CDR3 totals 13 residues.